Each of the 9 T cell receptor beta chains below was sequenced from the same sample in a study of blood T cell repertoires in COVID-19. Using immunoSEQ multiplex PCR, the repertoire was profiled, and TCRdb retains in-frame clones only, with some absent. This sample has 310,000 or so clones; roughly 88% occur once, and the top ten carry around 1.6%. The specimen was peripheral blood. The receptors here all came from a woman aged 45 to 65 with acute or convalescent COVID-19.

The DNA of the CDR3 is TGTGCCTGGAGTGTAGATACTAGCGGGATTTGTGAGCAGTTCTTC. This codes for CAWSVDTSGICEQFF. V is TRBV30 and J is TRBJ2-1; 10 nucleotides agree with TRBD2. From germline, CDR1 is GTSNPN and CDR2 SVGIG (reference sequence). The CDR3 totals 15 residues. Germline trimming cut 0 bases from V and 9 bases from J; bases unmatched to any gene: 8.

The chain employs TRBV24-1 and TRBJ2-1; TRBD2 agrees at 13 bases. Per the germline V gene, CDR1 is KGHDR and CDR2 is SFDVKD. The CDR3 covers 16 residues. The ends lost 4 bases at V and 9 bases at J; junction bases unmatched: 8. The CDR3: CATSDWTSGSYGEQFF. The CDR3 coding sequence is TGTGCCACCAGTGACTGGACTAGCGGGAGTTATGGTGAGCAGTTCTTC.

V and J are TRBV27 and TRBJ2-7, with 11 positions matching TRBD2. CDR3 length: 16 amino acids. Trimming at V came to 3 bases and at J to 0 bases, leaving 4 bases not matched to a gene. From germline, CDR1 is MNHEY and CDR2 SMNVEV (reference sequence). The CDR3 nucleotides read TGTGCCAGCAGTTTCCTAGCGGGAGGTCGCTCCTACGAGCAGTACTTC. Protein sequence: CASSFLAGGRSYEQYF.

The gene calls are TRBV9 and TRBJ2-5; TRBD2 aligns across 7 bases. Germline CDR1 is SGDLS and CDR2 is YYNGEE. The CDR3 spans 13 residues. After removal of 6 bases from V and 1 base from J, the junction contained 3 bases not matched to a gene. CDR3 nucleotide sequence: TGTGCCAGCACCAGCGGGGTCCAAGAGACCCAGTACTTC. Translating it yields CASTSGVQETQYF.

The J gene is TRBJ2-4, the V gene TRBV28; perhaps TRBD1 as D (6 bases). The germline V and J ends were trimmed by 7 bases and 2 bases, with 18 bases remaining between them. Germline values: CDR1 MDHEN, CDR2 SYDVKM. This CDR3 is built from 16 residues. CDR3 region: CASKMGRDISKNIQYF. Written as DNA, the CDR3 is TGTGCCAGCAAAATGGGACGGGACATTTCCAAAAACATTCAGTACTTC.

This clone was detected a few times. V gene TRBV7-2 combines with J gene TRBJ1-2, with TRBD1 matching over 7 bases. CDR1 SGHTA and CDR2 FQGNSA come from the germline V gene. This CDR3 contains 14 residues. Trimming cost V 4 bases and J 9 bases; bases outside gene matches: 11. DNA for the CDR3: TGTGCCAGCAGCTCAAGACAGGGCCTTAATCGCTACACCTTC. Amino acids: CASSSRQGLNRYTF.

In DNA, the CDR3 is TGTGCCAGCAGCTTAGGGACAGCACGTAACTATGGCTACACCTTC. Translating gives CASSLGTARNYGYTF. This chain links TRBV7-2 with TRBJ1-2; D might be TRBD1 (6 bases). CDR3 length equals 15 residues. The germline gives CDR1 SGHTA, CDR2 FQGNSA. Trimming took off 1 base at V and 1 base at J, with 10 bases between the two ends. Full variable domain (missing parts from reference TRBV7-2 and TRBJ1-2): GAGVSQSPSNKVTEKGKDVELRCDPISGHTALYWYRQSLGQGLEFLIYFQGNSAPDKSGLPSDRFSAERTGGSVSTLTIQRTQQEDSAVYLCASSLGTARNYGYTFGSGTRLTVV.

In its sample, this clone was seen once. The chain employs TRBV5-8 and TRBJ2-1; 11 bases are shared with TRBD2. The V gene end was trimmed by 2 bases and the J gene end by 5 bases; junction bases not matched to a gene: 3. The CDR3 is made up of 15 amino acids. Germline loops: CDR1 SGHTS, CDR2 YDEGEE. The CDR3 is CASSFGGLADNEQFF. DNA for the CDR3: TGTGCCAGCAGCTTTGGGGGACTAGCGGACAATGAGCAGTTCTTC.

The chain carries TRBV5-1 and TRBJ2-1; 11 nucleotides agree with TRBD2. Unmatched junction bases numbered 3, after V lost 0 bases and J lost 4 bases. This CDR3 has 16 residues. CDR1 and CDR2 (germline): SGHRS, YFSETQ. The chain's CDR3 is CASSLELAGDYNEQFF. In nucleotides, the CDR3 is TGCGCCAGCAGCTTGGAACTAGCGGGGGATTACAATGAGCAGTTCTTC. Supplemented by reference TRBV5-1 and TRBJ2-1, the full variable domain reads KAGVTQTPRYLIKTRGQQVTLSCSPISGHRSVSWYQQTPGQGLQFLFEYFSETQRNKGNFPGRFSGRQFSNSRSEMNVSTLELGDSALYLCASSLELAGDYNEQFFGPGTRLTVL.